This TCR beta chain was identified during a study of PD-1 blockade in classical Hodgkin lymphoma. In the case of this clone: The antigen remains unidentified.

Indicated time point: cycle 4 day 1 (C4D1), after more than 5 weeks of nivolumab. Every patient relapsed after autologous stem cell transplantation, and brentuximab vedotin exposure varied. Negative magnetic selection isolated CD4+ T cells from thawed PBMCs. Repertoires were generated with immunoSEQ multiplex PCR, while TCRdb's copy carries only in-frame clones and drops some. Here the sample spans fewer than 25,000 clones, around four fifths being singletons. CDR3 length: 14 residues. V shed 0 bases and J shed 0 bases, with 4 bases lying between them. Germline assignment: CDR1 SGHRS and CDR2 YFSETQ. Study findings and constraints: There was a significant rise in CD4+ TCR diversity by C4D1, with no such rise for CD8+.

The rearrangement uses TRBV5-1 and TRBJ2-1; D remains unclear. Source: CD4+ T cells from blood, taken before the fourth cycle of nivolumab. The TCR originated in a human donor with classical Hodgkin lymphoma. The DNA for the CDR3 is TGCGCCAGCAGCTTGGACAGCTCCTACAATGAGCAGTTCTTC. It codes for CASSLDSSYNEQFF.